What follows are 12 T cell receptor beta chains derived from one specimen sequenced in a study of T cells expressing NK-cell markers. TCRdb derives one entry per CDR3 protein from the 5' RACE reads, leaving out DNA. The sample table sets out approximately 550,000 distinct CDR3 sequences. Sample: blood T cells: a sorted CD56 or NKG2C T cell subset, CD4+ or CD8+ T cells, or bulk PBMC T cells (not recorded which). The receptors derive from a man aged 18-30 years in good health.

The chain recombines TRBV7-2 with TRBJ2-7. CDR1 SGHTA and CDR2 FQGNSA come from the germline V gene. The CDR3 contains 15 residues. The CDR3 sequence: CASSLGVITPYEQYF. Full variable domain (missing parts from reference TRBV7-2 and TRBJ2-7): GAGVSQSPSNKVTEKGKDVELRCDPISGHTALYWYRQSLGQGLEFLIYFQGNSAPDKSGLPSDRFSAERTGGSVSTLTIQRTQQEDSAVYLCASSLGVITPYEQYFGPGTRLTVT.

The chain recombines TRBV7-7 with TRBJ2-5; the TRBD2 assignment by TCRdb is unverifiable without DNA. The CDR3 is made up of 13 amino acids. Germline V CDR1 and CDR2: SSHAT, FNYEAQ (reference sequence). The CDR3 spells CASSLETGGGQYF.

V gene TRBV12-3 or TRBV12-4 combines with J gene TRBJ2-1; TCRdb designates TRBD2, a call that cannot be tested without DNA. This CDR3 region has 17 residues. This CDR3 reads CASSFRGLAGVPNEQFF.

The chain combines TRBV18 with TRBJ2-7; there is no DNA to check the TCRdb D call of TRBD1. The CDR3 totals 14 residues. Germline assignment: CDR1 KGHSH and CDR2 LQKENI. This CDR3 reads CASSPPKGGYEQYF.

The rearrangement joins TRBV10-3 to TRBJ2-7; TCRdb lists TRBD2, though no DNA is available to test this call. The germline V gene has CDR1 ENHRY and CDR2 SYGVKD. The length of the CDR3 is 12 residues. CDR3 sequence reads: CAIRGLAYEQYF.

The chain links TRBV2 to TRBJ2-2; the D call of TRBD2 rests on TCRdb alone, since no DNA is present to check it. The CDR3 length is 19 residues. The V gene's germline CDR1 is SNHLY and CDR2 FYNNEI. The CDR3 loop is CASSRSGLAGVRNTGELFF.

The V gene is TRBV5-1, the J gene TRBJ2-2; TCRdb outputs TRBD2, but without DNA this stays unchecked. The germline V gene encodes CDR1 SGHRS and CDR2 YFSETQ. The CDR3 covers 17 residues. The chain's CDR3 is CASTLGGGAKNTGELFF.

The chain couples TRBV10-3 to TRBJ1-1; TCRdb calls TRBD1, which cannot be checked without DNA. Germline V gene lookup returns CDR1 ENHRY and CDR2 SYGVKD. The CDR3 contains 15 residues. The CDR3 is CAISELQGRTTEAFF.

V usage is TRBV6-5 and J usage is TRBJ2-1; lacking DNA, the TRBD2 call made by TCRdb goes unchecked. The CDR3 is made up of 15 amino acids. Germline CDR1 is MNHEY and CDR2 is SVGAGI. The CDR3: CASSYLLAGGNEQFF.

This rearrangement joins TRBV24-1 to TRBJ2-1; TCRdb lists TRBD2, though no DNA is available to test this call. Germline loops: CDR1 KGHDR, CDR2 SFDVKD. CDR3 size: 16 residues. The chain's CDR3 is CATSDAGTELYNEQFF.

The genes are TRBV12-3 or TRBV12-4 and TRBJ2-1; there is no DNA to check the TCRdb D call of TRBD2. This CDR3 contains 20 residues. CDR3 loop: CASSLRSSGLAGVSYNEQFF.

The chain joins TRBV25-1 to TRBJ2-7; TCRdb designates TRBD2, a call that cannot be tested without DNA. CDR1 MGHDK and CDR2 SYGVNS come from the germline V gene. This CDR3 is 14 amino acids long. CDR3: CASSVGASGDEQYF.